This TCR beta chain came from a study of T cell responses to AZD1222 COVID-19 vaccine. V was pared by 0 bases and J by 2 bases, with 9 bases between. Germline-derived CDR1 and CDR2 are SGHNT and YYREEE (reference sequence). The CDR3 has 15 amino acids. TCRdb keeps only in-frame clones here, not all; method: immunoSEQ multiplex PCR. The sample lists over 100,000 clones; about nine tenths were seen once. The sequenced sample was peripheral blood, obtained 28 days after the second AZD1222 dose. The receptor's source is an adult who received the AZD1222 COVID-19 vaccine. V is TRBV5-4 and J is TRBJ2-1, with a weak D call TRBD1 (5 bases). DNA for the CDR3: TGTGCCAGCAGCTTGGACCCGACAGCCTACAATGAGCAGTTCTTC. Protein: CASSLDPTAYNEQFF.